This TCR beta chain originates from a study of blood T cell repertoires in COVID-19. Overall study: Some COVID-19 samples were acute and others convalescent; all came from the United States, Italy and Spain.

Data came from immunoSEQ multiplex PCR; TCRdb stores just in-frame clones and leaves some out. The sample shows about 250,000 clones, more than 75% of them seen only once. Assignment of participants to cohorts was predicated upon participant-reported clinical history. CDR3 size: 13 residues. After removal of 5 bases from V and 3 bases from J, the junction contained 3 bases not matched to a gene. Germline assignment: CDR1 SGHRS and CDR2 YFSETQ. The sequencing input was PBMCs or T cells enriched from blood (not recorded which). The origin of this receptor is a man aged 40-49 years who had recovered from COVID-19. The chain recombines TRBV5-1 with TRBJ2-5, with 8 bases lining up with TRBD1. CDR3 loop: CASRVTGEETQYF. The CDR3 bases are TGCGCCAGCAGAGTGACAGGGGAAGAGACCCAGTACTTC. Variable domain in full (rest from reference TRBV5-1 and TRBJ2-5): KAGVTQTPRYLIKTRGQQVTLSCSPISGHRSVSWYQQTPGQGLQFLFEYFSETQRNKGNFPGRFSGRQFSNSRSEMNVSTLELGDSALYLCASRVTGEETQYFGPGTRLLVL.